These T cell receptor beta chains were read from a single sample in a study of technical replicates of blood from several donors. The table came from immunoSEQ multiplex PCR; TCRdb's copy has only in-frame clones and leaves some out. Among over 65,000 clones listed, approximately 97% were seen once. Sequencing used T cells isolated from PBMCs. These receptors were obtained from a human donor in good health. Both conserved end residues are part of each CDR3. Fields, in order: J gene, D gene, clone size, V gene, CDR3 protein, CDR3 DNA. A D gene is named only where the DNA matches it firmly. Part of the rows lack a size; the others show once, few, many or a class for expanded clones.

>TRBJ2-7|TRBD1|.|TRBV7-9
CASSFAGGKDEQYF
TGTGCCAGCAGCTTCGCAGGGGGTAAGGACGAGCAGTACTTC
>TRBJ1-2|TRBD1|.|TRBV5-1
CASSGRGTGGANDGYTF
TGCGCCAGCAGCGGGCGAGGGACAGGGGGCGCGAATGATGGCTACACCTTC
>TRBJ1-1|.|.|TRBV11-2
CASSWAGSDTEAFF
TGTGCCAGCAGCTGGGCAGGGTCAGACACTGAAGCTTTCTTT
>TRBJ1-4|.|.|TRBV27
CASSKGEQRGKLFF
TGTGCCAGCAGCAAAGGGGAGCAGCGGGGAAAACTGTTTTTT
>TRBJ2-3|TRBD2|.|TRBV15
CATSRGTGTNTDTQYF
TGTGCCACCAGCAGAGGGACCGGGACTAACACAGATACGCAGTATTTT
>TRBJ1-1|TRBD1|.|TRBV7-6
CASSLVQGAPNTEAFF
TGTGCCAGCAGCTTAGTTCAGGGGGCGCCGAACACTGAAGCTTTCTTT
>TRBJ2-2|.|.|TRBV7-2
CASSPPELYRGELFF
TGTGCCAGCAGCCCGCCTGAGCTCTATAGAGGGGAGCTGTTTTTT
>TRBJ2-1|TRBD1|.|TRBV25-1
CASSGGQTPPGNEQFF
TGTGCCAGCAGTGGGGGACAGACCCCTCCGGGCAATGAGCAGTTCTTC
>TRBJ2-3|TRBD2|once|TRBV6-1
CASSLAGGTDTQYF
TGTGCCAGCAGTCTAGCGGGGGGAACAGATACGCAGTATTTT
>TRBJ1-1|TRBD1|.|TRBV11-2
CASSSETGREATEAFF
TGTGCCAGCAGCTCAGAGACAGGGCGGGAGGCCACTGAAGCTTTCTTT
>TRBJ2-7|.|once|TRBV5-6
CASSLGGWIYEQYF
TGTGCCAGCAGCTTGGGCGGGTGGATCTACGAGCAGTACTTC
>TRBJ2-7|.|once|TRBV21-1
CASSKGEGRYEQYF
TGTGCCAGCAGCAAAGGGGAGGGCCGCTACGAGCAGTACTTC
>TRBJ2-7|TRBD2|.|TRBV7-2
CASTPDLGTSGSRPYEQYF
TGTGCCAGCACCCCGGACTTGGGGACTAGCGGGTCCAGACCCTACGAGCAGTACTTC
>TRBJ1-1|.|.|TRBV6-5
CASNRAGGHTEAFF
TGTGCCAGCAATCGGGCGGGGGGGCATACTGAAGCTTTCTTT
>TRBJ1-4|.|.|TRBV1
CTSSHSFRVRDSRNEKLFF
TGCACCAGCAGCCATTCTTTTAGAGTCCGGGACAGCCGCAATGAAAAACTGTTTTTT
>TRBJ2-5|.|.|TRBV20-1
CSAGYGETQYF
TGCAGTGCCGGGTACGGAGAGACCCAGTACTTC
>TRBJ2-5|.|.|TRBV7-3
CASSQSGKETQYF
TGTGCCAGCAGTCAGTCGGGAAAAGAGACCCAGTACTTC
>TRBJ2-1|.|.|TRBV5-8
CASSFFDEQFF
TGTGCCAGCAGCTTCTTCGATGAGCAGTTCTTC
>TRBJ1-5|TRBD1|.|TRBV7-9
CASSFTGGNQPQHF
TGTGCCAGCAGCTTCACAGGGGGAAATCAGCCCCAGCATTTT
>TRBJ2-7|.|.|TRBV6-6
CASMARSLYEQYF
TGTGCCAGCATGGCCAGATCTCTCTACGAGCAGTACTTC
>TRBJ2-1|TRBD1|.|TRBV2
CASSNPGTGPYNEQFF
TGTGCCAGCAGCAACCCCGGGACAGGGCCATACAATGAGCAGTTCTTC
>TRBJ2-5|TRBD2|.|TRBV5-1
CASSLGTSGRLETQYF
TGCGCCAGCAGCTTGGGGACTAGCGGGAGGTTGGAGACCCAGTACTTC
>TRBJ2-3|TRBD2|.|TRBV7-3
CASSSSSGGTDTQYF
TGTGCCAGCAGCTCTTCTAGCGGGGGCACAGATACGCAGTATTTT
>TRBJ1-5|.|.|TRBV6-6
CASSGDLWRNQPQHF
TGTGCCAGCAGCGGGGATCTCTGGCGCAATCAGCCCCAGCATTTT
>TRBJ2-6|.|.|TRBV7-9
CASSLVAGAGANVLTF
TGTGCCAGCAGCTTAGTAGCCGGAGCTGGGGCCAACGTCCTGACTTTC
>TRBJ2-2|.|.|TRBV7-2
CASLHDSLNTGELFF
TGTGCCAGCCTCCACGACAGTCTGAACACCGGGGAGCTGTTTTTT
>TRBJ1-1|.|.|TRBV19
CATSLGGPTEAFF
TGTGCCACCTCCCTAGGGGGTCCCACTGAAGCTTTCTTT
>TRBJ2-7|TRBD1|.|TRBV27
CASSLQGEWGYEQYF
TGTGCCAGCAGTTTACAGGGGGAGTGGGGCTACGAGCAGTACTTC
>TRBJ2-7|.|.|TRBV28
CASGAKGYEQYF
TGTGCCAGCGGGGCCAAGGGCTACGAGCAGTACTTC
>TRBJ2-7|.|.|TRBV9
CASSVDGRTYEQYF
TGTGCCAGCAGCGTAGACGGCCGGACATACGAGCAGTACTTC
>TRBJ2-1|TRBD2|.|TRBV10-3
CAISEKGTSGSYNEQFF
TGTGCCATCAGTGAGAAGGGGACTAGCGGCTCCTACAATGAGCAGTTCTTC
>TRBJ2-3|TRBD2|.|TRBV10-1
CASAGGRLAEYHTDTQYF
TGCGCCAGCGCTGGAGGGAGACTAGCGGAATACCACACAGATACGCAGTATTTT
>TRBJ1-5|.|.|TRBV28
CASSSPPGVQPQHF
TGTGCCAGCAGTAGTCCCCCGGGAGTTCAGCCCCAGCATTTT
>TRBJ2-7|TRBD1|.|TRBV10-1
CASSPRTGHEQYF
TGCGCCAGCAGTCCCCGGACAGGACACGAGCAGTACTTC
>TRBJ2-7|TRBD1|.|TRBV4-1
CASSQRDRDSYEQYF
TGCGCCAGCAGCCAACGGGACAGGGACTCCTACGAGCAGTACTTC
>TRBJ2-7|.|.|TRBV11-3
CASSLDPGKQYF
TGTGCCAGCAGCTTAGATCCGGGGAAGCAGTACTTC
>TRBJ2-2|.|.|TRBV29-1
CSGRDTGELFF
TGCAGCGGGCGGGACACCGGGGAGCTGTTTTTT
>TRBJ2-1|.|.|TRBV29-1
CSVQSDSPFPYNEQFF
TGCAGCGTTCAATCGGACAGCCCTTTCCCCTACAATGAGCAGTTCTTC
>TRBJ2-2|.|.|TRBV2
CASSGLGGYNTGELFF
TGTGCCAGCAGCGGATTAGGGGGTTATAACACCGGGGAGCTGTTTTTT
>TRBJ2-1|.|.|TRBV7-9
CASSRLAYEQFF
TGTGCCAGCAGTCGTCTAGCCTATGAGCAGTTCTTC
>TRBJ1-2|TRBD1|few|TRBV9
CASSVADRAGSGYTF
TGTGCCAGCAGCGTAGCTGACAGGGCCGGTAGTGGCTACACCTTC
>TRBJ2-7|.|.|TRBV5-1
CAKRGSSPQNEQYF
TGCGCCAAAAGGGGAAGTTCGCCCCAAAACGAGCAGTACTTC
>TRBJ2-2|.|.|TRBV7-9
CASSFSVTGELFF
TGTGCCAGCAGCTTTAGTGTAACCGGGGAGCTGTTTTTT
>TRBJ1-3|.|once|TRBV19
CASRLGGSGNTIYF
TGTGCCAGCCGATTGGGGGGGTCGGGAAACACCATATATTTT
>TRBJ1-2|.|.|TRBV5-1
CASSLAPGTSDSNYGYTF
TGCGCCAGCAGCTTGGCGCCCGGGACATCAGATTCTAACTATGGCTACACCTTC
>TRBJ2-5|.|once|TRBV6-1
CASSVRLGPAETQYF
TGTGCCAGCAGTGTGCGACTGGGGCCGGCGGAGACCCAGTACTTC
>TRBJ2-1|TRBD2|once|TRBV6-1
CASRSSGSSYNEQFF
TGTGCCAGCAGATCTAGCGGGAGCTCCTACAATGAGCAGTTCTTC
>TRBJ1-3|.|.|TRBV4-1
CASSQVGASGNTIYF
TGCGCCAGCAGCCAAGTGGGGGCTTCTGGAAACACCATATATTTT
>TRBJ1-4|TRBD1|.|TRBV13
CASSLVSQTDRGLEKLFF
TGTGCCAGCAGCTTAGTGAGCCAAACCGACAGGGGCCTAGAAAAACTGTTTTTT
>TRBJ1-3|TRBD1|.|TRBV19
CASRLTGGYGNTIYF
TGTGCCAGTAGGTTGACAGGGGGTTACGGAAACACCATATATTTT
>TRBJ2-2|.|few|TRBV10-1
CASSRDTANTGELFF
TGCGCCAGCAGCCGGGACACCGCGAACACCGGGGAGCTGTTTTTT
>TRBJ2-3|TRBD2|.|TRBV5-1
CASRLAGPSTDTQYF
TGCGCCAGCAGACTAGCGGGCCCTAGCACAGATACGCAGTATTTT
>TRBJ2-7|TRBD2|.|TRBV7-9
CASSRTSGSSYEQYF
TGTGCCAGCAGCCGAACTAGCGGAAGCTCCTACGAGCAGTACTTC
>TRBJ2-7|TRBD2|.|TRBV14
CASGLAGPYEQYF
TGTGCCAGTGGACTAGCGGGTCCCTACGAGCAGTACTTC
>TRBJ1-3|.|.|TRBV19
CASLESTGNTIYF
TGTGCCAGTCTTGAGAGCACTGGAAACACCATATATTTT
>TRBJ2-2|.|.|TRBV10-3
CAISDGSGGTGELFF
TGTGCCATCAGTGACGGATCCGGGGGAACCGGGGAGCTGTTTTTT
>TRBJ1-2|.|.|TRBV13
CASSLHRPGGNGYTF
TGTGCCAGCAGCTTACACCGTCCGGGAGGGAATGGCTACACCTTC